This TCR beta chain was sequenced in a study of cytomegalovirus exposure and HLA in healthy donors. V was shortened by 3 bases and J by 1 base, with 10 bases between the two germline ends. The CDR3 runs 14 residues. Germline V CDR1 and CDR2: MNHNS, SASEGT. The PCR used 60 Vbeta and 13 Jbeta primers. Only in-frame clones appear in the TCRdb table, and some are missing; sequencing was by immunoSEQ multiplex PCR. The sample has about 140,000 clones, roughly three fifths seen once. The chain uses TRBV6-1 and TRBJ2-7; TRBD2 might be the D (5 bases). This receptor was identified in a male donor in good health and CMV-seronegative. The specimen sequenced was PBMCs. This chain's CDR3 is CASSERTDSYEQYF. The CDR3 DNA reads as TGTGCCAGCAGTGAGCGGACTGATTCCTACGAGCAGTACTTC.